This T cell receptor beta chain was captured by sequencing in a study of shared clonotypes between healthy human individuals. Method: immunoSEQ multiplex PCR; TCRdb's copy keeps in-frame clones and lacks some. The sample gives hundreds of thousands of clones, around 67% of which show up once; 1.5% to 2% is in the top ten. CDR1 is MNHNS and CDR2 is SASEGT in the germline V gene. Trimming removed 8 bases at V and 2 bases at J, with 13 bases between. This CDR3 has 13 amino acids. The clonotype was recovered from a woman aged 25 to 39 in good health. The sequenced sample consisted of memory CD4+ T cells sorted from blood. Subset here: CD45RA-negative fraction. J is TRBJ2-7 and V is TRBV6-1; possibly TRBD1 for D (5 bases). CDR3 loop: CASLPQGTYEQYF. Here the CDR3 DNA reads TGTGCCAGCCTTCCTCAGGGCACCTACGAGCAGTACTTC.